The clone carrying this TCR beta chain was detected once. The data were obtained in a study of control samples from healthy donors and cancer patients. The CDR3 loop spans 13 amino acids. Trimming stripped 5 bases from V and 2 bases from J, with 9 bases between. Germline V CDR1 and CDR2: SNHLY, FYNNEI. TCRdb's table, derived via immunoSEQ multiplex PCR, lists solely in-frame clones and lacks some. Altogether roughly 100,000 clones are present, about 89% being singletons, with the ten largest covering about a fifth. Sequencing was done on a sample of PBMCs. J is TRBJ1-1 and V is TRBV2; TRBD1 might be the D (5 bases). The receptor comes from a man aged 60 to 69 with lung cancer. The CDR3 spells CASSNDRNTEAFF. In DNA form, the CDR3 reads TGTGCCAGCAGTAACGACAGAAACACTGAAGCTTTCTTT.